The 8 T cell receptor beta chains presented below share a single source sample, sequenced in a study of CD8+CD57+ T cells in acquired aplastic anemia. By flow cytometry, patients selected for sequencing had shown an expansion of CD8+CD57+ cells. Both TCR beta VDJ combination and CDR3 sequence profiling were carried out. Genomic DNA was the template for this profiling. TCRdb ran MiXCR on the reads and lists one entry per CDR3 protein. The table records about 120,000 distinct CDR3 sequences, 45% to 60% of them present only once. What was sequenced was sorted CD4+, CD8+, or CD8+CD57+ T cells (not recorded which) from PBMCs. Receptor source: a human donor with aplastic anemia.

With regard to this clonotype: Possible read error: a much larger clone is one base away. The rearrangement uses TRBV11-2 and TRBJ1-2, with D possibly being TRBD1 (5 bases). Germline V gives CDR1 SGHAT, CDR2 FQNNGV. The CDR3 has 15 residues. CDR3 region: CGSSTPLQGNYGYTF. CDR3 sequence (DNA): TGTGGCAGCAGCACCCCCCTCCAGGGTAACTATGGCTACACCTTC.

This sequence joins TRBV7-2 and TRBJ1-1, with 9 positions matching TRBD1. The V and J ends lost 1 base and 7 bases, in that order; junction bases with no gene match: 7. Germline values: CDR1 SGHTA, CDR2 FQGNSA. The CDR3 is made up of 15 amino acids. The CDR3 loop reads CASSLGGTGKVEAFF. The CDR3 coding sequence is TGTGCCAGCAGCTTAGGGGGGACAGGGAAAGTTGAAGCTTTCTTT.

This chain links TRBV19 with TRBJ1-5; 9 nucleotides agree with TRBD1. V lost 5 bases to trimming and J lost 8 bases; unmatched junction nucleotides: 10. The CDR3 totals 15 residues. CDR1 is LNHDA, CDR2 SQIVND, per germline (reference sequence). The CDR3 spells CASSPRGGQGEPQHF. The CDR3 nucleotides read TGTGCCAGTAGTCCCCGAGGGGGACAGGGCGAGCCCCAGCATTTT.

Many counts were recorded for this clonotype. The V call is TRBV20-1, the J call TRBJ1-1; TRBD1 is a possible D gene (5 bases). The germline V gene has CDR1 DFQATT and CDR2 SNEGSKA (reference sequence). Trimming stripped 0 bases from V and 7 bases from J, with 9 bases between. The CDR3 covers 12 residues. DNA for the CDR3: TGCAGTGCTAGAGATGGGGACGGTGAAGCTTTCTTT. The encoded protein is CSARDGDGEAFF.

This chain uses TRBV7-2 with TRBJ1-1; 7 bases line up with TRBD1. V was clipped by 6 bases and J by 10 bases; unmatched bases: 5. Germline CDR1 and CDR2: SGHTA and FQGNSA. This CDR3 has 11 residues. CDR3 sequence: CASSSQGRAFF. The CDR3 DNA reads as TGTGCCAGCAGTTCACAGGGGCGAGCTTTCTTT.

This clonotype was counted a single time. This chain connects TRBV10-3 to TRBJ2-3; 7 bases are a match to TRBD1. The CDR3 length is 12 residues. V lost 10 bases, J lost 7 bases, and 8 bases stayed unmatched. Germline V lookup: CDR1 ENHRY, CDR2 SYGVKD. CDR3 coding DNA: TGTGCCACGGGGACAGTTGCTCATACGCAGTATTTT. Residues: CATGTVAHTQYF.

The V gene is TRBV6-2 or TRBV6-3, the J gene TRBJ1-1, with TRBD1 as a possible D gene (5 bases). The CDR3 runs to 14 residues. Trimming removed 4 bases from V and 3 bases from J, with 12 bases in between. Germline V gene sequence: CDR1 MNHEY, CDR2 SVGEGT. CDR3 residues: CASSFRGGDTEAFF. CDR3 bases: TGTGCCAGCAGTTTTCGGGGGGGGGACACTGAAGCTTTCTTT.

J is TRBJ1-6 and V is TRBV4-2, with 7 bases lining up with TRBD1. CDR3 length: 15 amino acids. V lost 1 base and J lost 5; bases outside the gene matches: 2. The germline CDR1 and CDR2 sequences are LGHNA and YNFKEQ. The CDR3 DNA reads TGTGCCAGCAGCCAAGGGACAGGAAATAATTCACCCCTCCACTTT. This gives the protein CASSQGTGNNSPLHF.